The subject of this entry is one TCR beta chain. Its antigen is as yet unknown. The sample comes from a study of CD8+ T cells in alopecia areata. Turning to the study itself: A regimen of oral tofacitinib, 5 to 10 mg twice daily, was given to treated patients. Overall study results and limits: Patients shared TCRs less clearly than mice did, possibly owing to HLA.

Isolated RNA was reverse transcribed into cDNA used as the sequencing template. TCRdb's table, derived via immunoSEQ multiplex PCR, lists solely in-frame clones and lacks some. The top ten clones hold around 0.44% of a sample with under 250,000 clones, about three fifths of them seen once. CDR1 is SQVTM, CDR2 ANQGSEA, per germline. The CDR3 runs to 12 residues. V lost 4 bases to trimming and J lost 0 bases, with 6 bases between them. Alopecia areata patients had lesional scalp punch biopsies and peripheral blood taken from them. The V and J genes are TRBV29-1 and TRBJ1-2; no reliable D call. The sequence was collected from a human donor with alopecia areata. The specimen comprised CD4+ T cells sorted from blood, sampled at week 0. Here the CDR3 reads CSVVDSNYGYTF. CDR3 sequence (DNA): TGCAGCGTTGTAGACTCTAACTATGGCTACACCTTC. The full variable domain, in which reference TRBV29-1 and TRBJ1-2 provide the parts outside the CDR3, is SAVISQKPSRDICQRGTSLTIQCQVDSQVTMMFWYRQQPGQSLTLIATANQGSEATYESGFVIDKFPISRPNLTFSTLTVSNMSPEDSSIYLCSVVDSNYGYTFGSGTRLTVV.